This T cell receptor (beta chain) was retrieved from a study of human T cells and chemical hapten exposure. Study at large: 2% DPC was applied to around 2 cm by around 2 cm of upper inner arm skin for sensitization. Among samples, TCR yields varied mainly because of small differences in pooled library volume. Weekly administration of diphenylcyclopropenone to the scalp of patients continued throughout the approximately 25-week study. Broader study findings: There were significantly more large CDR3 similarity clusters among expanded TCRs than among controls.

Per germline, CDR1 GTSNPN and CDR2 SVGIG (reference sequence). The J segment lost 12 bases and the V segment lost 4 bases, leaving 7 bases of the junction unmatched. This CDR3 region has 13 residues. TCRdb passed the RACE reads through MiXCR, listing each CDR3 protein once. The data contain approximately 90,000 distinct CDR3 sequences, approximately 11% of them singletons. There are many counts of this clonotype. What it recognizes is unknown. Time point denoted: patch test 2, 6 weeks after DPC sensitization. Described treatment: therapeutic diphenylcyclopropenone sensitization with weekly scalp DPC. The material sequenced was whole blood, taken in connection with sensitization to the hapten diphenylcyclopropenone (DPC). The clonotype comes from a man aged 35-49 years with alopecia areata. Some clones in this sample may be carry-over from other donors' samples. The chain employs TRBV30 and TRBJ2-3; TRBD2 agrees at 13 bases. The CDR3 DNA is TGTGCCTGGACCGGGACTAGCGGGACTCTTCAGTATTTT. Amino acids: CAWTGTSGTLQYF.